This T cell receptor beta chain was identified in a study of T cells in Graves' hyperthyroidism and ophthalmopathy. Trimming at V came to 0 bases and at J to 1 base, leaving 7 bases not matched to a gene. The V gene's germline CDR1 is LGHNA and CDR2 YSLEER. The CDR3 has 17 residues. This clonotype showed up just a few times. A lack of ophthalmopathy progression within 18 months defined stable Graves' hyperthyroidism. Using RNA transcripts as the source, TCR beta CDR3 regions were amplified. During a first-round RT-PCR of the TCR CDR3, the HTBI primer set was used. TCRdb called the multiplex PCR reads again in MiXCR, with one record for every CDR3 protein. Here the sample spans 600,000 to 750,000 distinct CDR3 sequences, 15% to 20% being singletons.

The source material was blood. V and J are TRBV4-3 and TRBJ2-3; 7 bases agree with TRBD2. The source is a middle-aged man with Graves' hyperthyroidism. In DNA, the CDR3 is TGCGCCAGCAGCCAAGAAAGGACTAGGATTGGCACAGATACGCAGTATTTT. Its protein is CASSQERTRIGTDTQYF.